These 5 T cell receptor beta chains were sequenced from one sample in a study of blood T cell repertoires in COVID-19. Using immunoSEQ multiplex PCR, the repertoire was profiled, and TCRdb retains in-frame clones only, with some absent. The table lists 200,000 to 250,000 clones, nearly 90% of them singletons. The sample consisted of PBMCs or T cells enriched from blood (not recorded which). The receptors here all came from a man aged 25-45 years who had recovered from COVID-19.

Comments on this clone: A read error is likely, as this CDR3 ends without the conserved phenylalanine or tryptophan. This rearrangement joins TRBV3-1 (or the pseudogene TRBV3-2) to TRBJ1-2; D not resolved. In germline, CDR1 is LGHDT, CDR2 YNNKEL (reference sequence). V gave up 3 bases and J gave up 1 base, with 12 bases separating them. The CDR3 sequence is 15 residues long. The CDR3 here is CASSHVSLINYGYTL. CDR3 sequence (DNA): TGTGCCAGCAGCCATGTTTCTCTCATTAACTATGGCTACACCTTG.

The genes are TRBV28 and TRBJ2-1; TRBD1 matches 7 bases. V was pared by 4 bases and J by 5 bases, with 2 bases of the junction left unmatched. Germline V gives CDR1 MDHEN, CDR2 SYDVKM. The CDR3 is made up of 13 amino acids. As DNA, the CDR3 is TGTGCCAGCAGTTCCGGACAGGACAATGAGCAGTTCTTC. It translates to CASSSGQDNEQFF.

The chain is built from TRBV7-2 and TRBJ2-7, with 12 nucleotides matching TRBD2. Germline CDR1 SGHTA, CDR2 FQGNSA. There are 17 residues in the CDR3. V lost 0 bases, J lost 6 bases, and 9 bases stayed unmatched. The CDR3 is CASSLALPSGRAFEQYF. CDR3 coding DNA: TGTGCCAGCAGCTTAGCGTTGCCTAGCGGGAGGGCCTTCGAGCAGTACTTC.

The chain is built from TRBV7-2 and TRBJ2-5; the D is unclear. V was trimmed by 2 bases and J by 9 bases, leaving 13 bases between them. CDR3 size: 13 residues. CDR1 is SGHTA, CDR2 FQGNSA, per germline. The CDR3: CASSLTEARPQYF. CDR3 DNA sequence: TGTGCCAGCAGCTTAACTGAAGCGCGACCCCAGTACTTC.

The chain combines TRBV13 with TRBJ2-2; D might be TRBD2 (5 bases). From germline, CDR1 is PRHDT and CDR2 FYEKMQ (reference sequence). The CDR3 has 15 residues. V was cut by 0 bases and J by 0 bases, with 5 bases left in between. The CDR3 region is CASSLGGANTGELFF. The DNA for the CDR3 is TGTGCCAGCAGCTTAGGCGGGGCGAACACCGGGGAGCTGTTTTTT.